The 21 T cell receptor beta chains reported below all come from one sample, sequenced in a study of cytomegalovirus exposure and HLA in healthy donors. It was with 60 Vbeta and 13 Jbeta primers that the PCR ran. TCRdb's copy holds only in-frame clones and misses some; the assay was immunoSEQ multiplex PCR. Here the sample spans roughly 200,000 clones, approximately 80% being singletons. The sequenced sample was PBMCs. These TCRs come from a woman in her 30s in good health and CMV-seropositive.

In the case of this clone: The germline gene is not matched at one end of the junction; a read error may be the cause. CDR3 DNA sequence: TGCGCCAGCAGCCAAGAAGTCCGGCTAGGTACCGAGGAGCTGTTTTTT. Protein: CASSQEVRLGTEELFF. The chain combines TRBV4-3 with TRBJ2-2; D ambiguous. Germline CDR1 reads LGHNA; CDR2 reads YSLEER. There are 16 residues in the CDR3.

This clone was detected once. This rearrangement joins TRBV19 to TRBJ2-1; 10 bases are shared with TRBD2. Trimming at V came to 7 bases and at J to 9 bases, leaving 3 bases not matched to a gene. The CDR3 runs to 12 residues. From germline, CDR1 is LNHDA and CDR2 SQIVND (reference sequence). The CDR3 coding sequence is TGTGCCAGTAACCGACTAGCGGGTGAGCAGTTCTTC. Translated: CASNRLAGEQFF.

J is TRBJ2-7 and V is TRBV7-2; 8 bases match TRBD2. Germline V gives CDR1 SGHTA, CDR2 FQGNSA. V shed 3 bases and J 2 bases; nucleotides not matched to a gene: 12. This CDR3 is 17 amino acids long. This CDR3 is CASSFRAGGFEAYEQYF. CDR3 nucleotides: TGTGCCAGCAGCTTTAGGGCGGGAGGATTTGAGGCCTACGAGCAGTACTTC.

The chain employs TRBV29-1 and TRBJ2-5; a weak D match, TRBD2 (7 bases). Per germline, CDR1 SQVTM and CDR2 ANQGSEA. This CDR3 is built from 15 residues. V was trimmed by 1 base and J by 2 bases, leaving 14 bases between them. CDR3 loop: CSVEGAGGHQETQYF. The CDR3 nucleotides read TGCAGCGTTGAAGGGGCCGGGGGGCATCAAGAGACCCAGTACTTC.

As DNA, the CDR3 is TGCAGCGCATCCTCGACTATCGCGAACACCGGGGAGCTGTTTTTT. This gives the protein CSASSTIANTGELFF. The chain combines TRBV29-1 with TRBJ2-2; TRBD2 is a possible D gene (5 bases). V lost 7 bases and J lost 0, with 15 bases in between. This CDR3 spans 15 amino acids. CDR1 and CDR2 (germline): SQVTM, ANQGSEA.

This chain joins TRBV19 and TRBJ1-5; D is ambiguous. Looked up from germline, CDR1 is LNHDA and CDR2 is SQIVND (reference sequence). V lost 4 bases, J lost 9 bases, and 10 bases lay in between. The CDR3 runs 12 residues. The CDR3 loop is CASSNGLRPQHF. The CDR3 bases are TGTGCCAGTAGTAACGGTCTCCGGCCCCAGCATTTT.

The chain couples TRBV6-6 to TRBJ2-1, with 14 bases that match TRBD2. V was clipped by 6 bases and J by 9 bases; unmatched bases: 10. The CDR3 sequence is 16 residues long. Germline V gene lookup returns CDR1 MNHNY and CDR2 SVGAGI (reference sequence). CDR3 sequence reads: CASRATSGGAKGEQFF. As DNA, the CDR3 is TGTGCCAGCAGGGCGACTAGCGGGGGGGCCAAGGGTGAGCAGTTCTTC.

The chain has TRBV13 and TRBJ1-2, with TRBD1 as a possible D gene (6 bases). The V and J ends lost 2 bases and 1 base respectively, with 14 bases between them. From germline, CDR1 is PRHDT and CDR2 FYEKMQ (reference sequence). The CDR3 totals 16 residues. The CDR3 bases are TGTGCCAGCAGCTTACAACAGGGCGCGTATAACTATGGCTACACCTTC. This codes for CASSLQQGAYNYGYTF.

This clone was recorded a few times. The genes are TRBV7-2 and TRBJ2-3; tentatively, D is TRBD2 (6 bases). This CDR3 spans 14 amino acids. Trimming shortened V by 6 bases and J by 6 bases, and 16 bases separated the two germline ends. CDR1 is SGHTA and CDR2 is FQGNSA in the germline V gene. In DNA form, the CDR3 reads TGTGCCAGCAGAAGGCGGGCGGGGAGGGATACGCAGTATTTT. The encoded protein is CASRRRAGRDTQYF.

The V gene is TRBV13, the J gene TRBJ2-3; 9 bases map to TRBD2. The CDR3 is made up of 15 amino acids. Losses at the gene ends were 7 bases for V and 6 bases for J; bases not matched to a gene: 11. Per the germline V gene, CDR1 is PRHDT and CDR2 is FYEKMQ (reference sequence). The CDR3 coding sequence is TGTGCCAGCACCCCCCTCGCGGGAGGGGGGGATACGCAGTATTTT. Residues: CASTPLAGGGDTQYF.

This chain connects TRBV19 to TRBJ1-2; D remains unclear. Deletions cut 4 bases from V and 4 bases from J, with 10 bases between. The CDR3 totals 13 residues. From germline, CDR1 is LNHDA and CDR2 SQIVND (reference sequence). In nucleotides, the CDR3 is TGTGCCAGTAGTAACAGCCGCCGCTATGGCTACACCTTC. Amino acids: CASSNSRRYGYTF. Supplemented by reference TRBV19 and TRBJ1-2, the full variable domain reads DGGITQSPKYLFRKEGQNVTLSCEQNLNHDAMYWYRQDPGQGLRLIYYSQIVNDFQKGDIAEGYSVSREKKESFPLTVTSAQKNPTAFYLCASSNSRRYGYTFGSGTRLTVV.

In nucleotides, the CDR3 is TGCGCCAGCAGCCCCGGGAGTAGCAATCAGCCCCAGCATTTT. Translating it yields CASSPGSSNQPQHF. The gene calls are TRBV5-1 and TRBJ1-5, with D uncertain. V was pared by 4 bases and J by 0 bases, with 8 bases between. The length of the CDR3 is 14 residues. Germline CDR1 reads SGHRS; CDR2 reads YFSETQ.

V usage is TRBV18 and J usage is TRBJ2-6; TRBD1 matches 7 bases. Germline V CDR1 and CDR2: KGHSH, LQKENI. V shed 3 bases and J 0 bases; nucleotides not matched to a gene: 14. The CDR3 is 20 residues long. CDR3 residues: CASSPRDSGVGFSGANVLTF. CDR3 nucleotides: TGTGCCAGCTCACCCCGGGACAGTGGGGTTGGGTTCTCTGGGGCCAACGTCCTGACTTTC.

The chain combines TRBV28 with TRBJ1-3; weak D call: TRBD1 (6 bases). V gave up 5 bases and J gave up 0 bases, with 8 bases separating them. Germline V CDR1 and CDR2: MDHEN, SYDVKM. The CDR3 has 14 residues. Here the CDR3 reads CASSLDSSGNTIYF. The CDR3 DNA sequence: TGTGCCAGCAGTCTGGACAGCTCTGGAAACACCATATATTTT.

The rearrangement links TRBV4-3 to TRBJ2-2; 8 nucleotides align to TRBD2. V lost 1 base, J lost 7 bases, and 5 bases stayed unmatched. The CDR3 consists of 15 residues. Germline CDR1 reads LGHNA; CDR2 reads YSLEER. Written as DNA, the CDR3 is TGCGCCAGCAGCCAAGTCACTAGCGGTATCGGGGAGCTGTTTTTT. It specifies CASSQVTSGIGELFF.

The chain uses TRBV13 and TRBJ2-1, with TRBD1 identical over 7 bases. Germline V gene data show CDR1 as PRHDT and CDR2 as FYEKMQ (reference sequence). With 3 bases clipped from V and 0 bases from J, the junction kept 2 bases outside the gene matches. This CDR3 is 15 amino acids long. CDR3 loop: CASSFGTDSYNEQFF. CDR3 DNA: TGTGCCAGCAGCTTCGGGACAGACTCCTACAATGAGCAGTTCTTC.

The chain uses TRBV9 and TRBJ2-2; D might be TRBD2 (6 bases). This CDR3 is built from 15 residues. V lost 1 base and J 1 base, leaving 8 bases between the germline ends. CDR1 is SGDLS and CDR2 is YYNGEE in the germline V gene. CDR3 coding DNA: TGTGCCAGCAGCGTAAGCGGGCTGAACACCGGGGAGCTGTTTTTT. Translation gives CASSVSGLNTGELFF.

J is TRBJ2-1 and V is TRBV9; 10 bases align to TRBD2. This CDR3 comprises 19 residues. Germline trimming cut 4 bases from V and 6 bases from J; bases unmatched to any gene: 19. Germline CDR1 SGDLS, CDR2 YYNGEE. The CDR3 DNA follows: TGTGCCAGCAGCTCCCGGGGAGCGGGAGGGCCCCTTTTGGGCAATGAGCAGTTCTTC. This sequence encodes CASSSRGAGGPLLGNEQFF.

This rearrangement joins TRBV18 to TRBJ1-1; the match to TRBD1 covers 9 bases. In germline, CDR1 is KGHSH, CDR2 LQKENI. Trimming took 3 bases from V and 6 from J; bases not matched to a gene: 14. The CDR3 is made up of 17 amino acids. The CDR3: CASSPRTGEGGSAEAFF. The DNA for the CDR3 is TGTGCCAGCTCACCGCGGACAGGGGAGGGCGGCAGCGCTGAAGCTTTCTTT.

The chain has TRBV7-8 and TRBJ2-1; 8 nucleotides match TRBD2. CDR1 and CDR2 from the germline V gene are SGHVS and FQNEAQ. This CDR3 has 17 residues. The V and J ends lost 1 base and 7 bases, in that order; junction bases with no gene match: 12. The DNA for the CDR3 is TGTGCCAGCAGCTTAGACCCTGGACTAGCTCTGGCGAATGAGCAGTTCTTC. It specifies CASSLDPGLALANEQFF.

This chain links TRBV5-1 with TRBJ2-7; D is unclear. Trimming removed 1 base from V and 3 bases from J, with 5 bases in between. The germline V gene encodes CDR1 SGHRS and CDR2 YFSETQ. This CDR3 has 12 amino acids. CDR3 amino acids: CASSLTSYEQYF. The CDR3 DNA sequence: TGCGCCAGCAGCTTGACAAGCTACGAGCAGTACTTC.